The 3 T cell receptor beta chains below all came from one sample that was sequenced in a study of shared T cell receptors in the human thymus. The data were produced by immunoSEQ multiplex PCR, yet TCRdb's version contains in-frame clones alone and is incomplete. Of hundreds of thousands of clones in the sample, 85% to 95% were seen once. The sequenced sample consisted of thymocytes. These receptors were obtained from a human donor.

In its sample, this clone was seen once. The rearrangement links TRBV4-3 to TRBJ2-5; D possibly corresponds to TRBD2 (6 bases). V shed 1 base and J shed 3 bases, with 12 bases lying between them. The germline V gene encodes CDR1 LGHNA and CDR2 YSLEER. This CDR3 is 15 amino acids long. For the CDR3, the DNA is TGCGCCAGCAGCCAAGCCCAAAGGGAGGAAGAGACCCAGTACTTC. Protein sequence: CASSQAQREEETQYF.

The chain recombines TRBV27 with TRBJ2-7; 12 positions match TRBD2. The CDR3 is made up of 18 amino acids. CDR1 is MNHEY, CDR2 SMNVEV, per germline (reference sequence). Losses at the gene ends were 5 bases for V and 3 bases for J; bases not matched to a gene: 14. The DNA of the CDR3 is TGTGCCAGCAGTCCTCACCCCTGGACTAGCGGGACTTACTACGAGCAGTACTTC. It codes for CASSPHPWTSGTYYEQYF.

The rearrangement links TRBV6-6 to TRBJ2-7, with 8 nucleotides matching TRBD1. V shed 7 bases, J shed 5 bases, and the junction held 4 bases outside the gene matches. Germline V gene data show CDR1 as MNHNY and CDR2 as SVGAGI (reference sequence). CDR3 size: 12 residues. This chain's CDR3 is CASTPTGDEQYF. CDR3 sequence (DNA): TGTGCCAGCACCCCGACAGGGGACGAGCAGTACTTC.